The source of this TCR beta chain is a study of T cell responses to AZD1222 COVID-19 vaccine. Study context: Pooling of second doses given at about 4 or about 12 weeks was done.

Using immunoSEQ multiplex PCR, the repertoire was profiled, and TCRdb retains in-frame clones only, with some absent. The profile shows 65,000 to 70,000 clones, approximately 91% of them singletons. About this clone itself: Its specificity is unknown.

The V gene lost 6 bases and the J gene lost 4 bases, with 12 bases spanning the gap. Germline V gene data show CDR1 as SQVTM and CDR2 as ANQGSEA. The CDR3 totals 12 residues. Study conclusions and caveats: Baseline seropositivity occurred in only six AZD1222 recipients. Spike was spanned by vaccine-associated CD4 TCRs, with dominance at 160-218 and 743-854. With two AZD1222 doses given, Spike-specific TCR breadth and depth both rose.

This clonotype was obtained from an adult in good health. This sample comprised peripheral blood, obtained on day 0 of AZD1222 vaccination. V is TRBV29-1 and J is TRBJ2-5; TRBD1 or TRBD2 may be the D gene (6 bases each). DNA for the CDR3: TGCAGCGTCCTCAGGGGAGGAGAGACCCAGTACTTC. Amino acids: CSVLRGGETQYF.